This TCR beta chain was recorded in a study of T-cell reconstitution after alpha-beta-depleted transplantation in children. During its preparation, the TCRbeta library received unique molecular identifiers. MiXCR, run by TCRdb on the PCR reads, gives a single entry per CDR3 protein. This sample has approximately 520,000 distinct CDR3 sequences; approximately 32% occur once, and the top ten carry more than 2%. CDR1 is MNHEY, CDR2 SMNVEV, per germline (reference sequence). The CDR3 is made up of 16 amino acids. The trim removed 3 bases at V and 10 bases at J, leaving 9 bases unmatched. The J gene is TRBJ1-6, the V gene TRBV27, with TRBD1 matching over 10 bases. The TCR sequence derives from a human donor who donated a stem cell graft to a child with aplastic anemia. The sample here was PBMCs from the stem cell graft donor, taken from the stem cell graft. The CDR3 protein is CASSFKPGQGISPLHF. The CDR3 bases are TGTGCCAGCAGTTTCAAACCGGGACAGGGGATCTCACCCCTCCACTTT.